This T cell receptor beta chain emerged from a study of read filtering for tumor transcriptome and immune sequencing. Study findings and constraints: Around 85% of IR-seq clonotypes had one read, totaling approximately 3.3% of reads; RNA-seq: around 70% and 40%.

From 300 to 400 ng of RNA, a library with molecular barcoded alpha/delta and beta/gamma adaptors was made. TCRdb called the reads again in MiXCR, with one record for every CDR3 protein. The data hold approximately 25,000 distinct CDR3 sequences, with over 13% observed a single time. This clonotype was counted at least ten times. Its antigen remains unknown. V shed 1 base and J shed 0 bases, with 10 bases lying between them. The CDR3 length is 16 residues. Germline lookup yields CDR1 SQVTM and CDR2 ANQGSEA. Sequences were obtained from a population of CD138-negative cells sorted from bone marrow. V gene TRBV29-1 combines with J gene TRBJ2-6; D remains ambiguous. This receptor was identified in a donor aged 40 or older with multiple myeloma. The CDR3 reads CSVEGDPSSGANVLTF. The CDR3 DNA reads as TGCAGCGTTGAAGGTGATCCCAGCTCTGGGGCCAACGTCCTGACTTTC.